This is a list of T cell receptor beta chains from one sample in a study of blood T cell repertoires in COVID-19. TCRdb's copy holds only in-frame clones and misses some; the assay was immunoSEQ multiplex PCR. The data contain about 270,000 clones, around 90% of them singletons. Material for sequencing was PBMCs or T cells enriched from blood (not recorded which). The receptors were sampled from a man aged 35 to 55 who had been exposed to COVID-19. CDR3s include the opening cysteine and the closing phenylalanine or tryptophan. The order of the fields is D gene, V gene, clone size, J gene, CDR3 protein, CDR3 DNA. The D gene is left open where the match is weak. The size entry is marked missing in some rows and otherwise reads once, few, many or a size class.

D: .
V: TRBV4-3
size: once
J: TRBJ2-2
CDR3: CASSPSGHPGGELFF
DNA: TGCGCCAGCAGCCCCTCGGGACACCCAGGCGGGGAGCTGTTTTTT

D: .
V: TRBV3-1/TRBV3-2
size: .
J: TRBJ2-7
CDR3: CASSQGLTGSEQYF
DNA: TGTGCCAGCAGCCAAGGCCTAACAGGGAGCGAGCAGTACTTC

D: .
V: TRBV5-1
size: once
J: TRBJ1-3
CDR3: CASSIQGTGNTIYF
DNA: TGCGCCAGCAGCATACAGGGAACTGGAAACACCATATATTTT

D: .
V: TRBV5-4
size: once
J: TRBJ1-3
CDR3: CASQGPGNTIYF
DNA: TGTGCTTCTCAGGGTCCTGGAAACACCATATATTTT

D: TRBD1
V: TRBV19
size: .
J: TRBJ1-2
CDR3: CASSKGQGQPGNYGYTF
DNA: TGTGCCAGTAGTAAGGGACAGGGGCAACCTGGAAACTATGGCTACACCTTC

D: TRBD2
V: TRBV12-5
size: .
J: TRBJ2-7
CDR3: CASGLYVTSGRDEQYF
DNA: TGTGCTAGTGGTTTGTATGTGACTAGCGGGAGGGACGAGCAGTACTTC

D: .
V: TRBV7-9
size: .
J: TRBJ2-7
CDR3: CASSSTRGNPSYEQYF
DNA: TGTGCCAGCAGTTCAACCCGGGGGAACCCCTCCTACGAGCAGTACTTC

D: .
V: TRBV9
size: .
J: TRBJ2-1
CDR3: CASSATGRNEQFF
DNA: TGTGCCAGCAGCGCGACAGGGAGGAATGAGCAGTTCTTC

D: TRBD2
V: TRBV11-2
size: .
J: TRBJ2-1
CDR3: CASSLEGLANEQFF
DNA: TGTGCCAGCAGCCTGGAGGGACTAGCCAATGAGCAGTTCTTC

D: TRBD2
V: TRBV11-2
size: .
J: TRBJ2-7
CDR3: CASSFGLAGGAEF
DNA: TGTGCCAGCAGCTTCGGACTAGCGGGAGGAGCCGAGTTC

D: TRBD2
V: TRBV27
size: .
J: TRBJ2-1
CDR3: CASRPSGGYNEQFF
DNA: TGTGCCAGCAGACCTAGCGGGGGCTACAATGAGCAGTTCTTC

D: .
V: TRBV28
size: .
J: TRBJ2-7
CDR3: CASSPGSSHEQYF
DNA: TGTGCCAGCAGTCCCGGGTCGTCCCACGAGCAGTACTTC

D: .
V: TRBV2
size: few
J: TRBJ1-4
CDR3: CASRVTPVGGEKLFF
DNA: TGTGCCAGCAGGGTCACCCCGGTGGGGGGTGAAAAACTGTTTTTT

D: .
V: TRBV2
size: .
J: TRBJ1-4
CDR3: CASSEALVGDSLDEKLFF
DNA: TGTGCCAGCAGTGAAGCCCTCGTAGGGGACTCCCTTGATGAAAAACTGTTTTTT

D: .
V: TRBV18
size: few
J: TRBJ1-1
CDR3: CASSPDMNTEAFF
DNA: TGTGCCAGCTCACCGGACATGAACACTGAAGCTTTCTTT

D: .
V: TRBV7-9
size: .
J: TRBJ1-1
CDR3: CASSLGRVIDTEAFF
DNA: TGTGCCAGCAGCTTAGGGAGAGTGATCGACACTGAAGCTTTCTTT

D: .
V: TRBV2
size: once
J: TRBJ2-7
CDR3: CASSEGHRGGSYEQYF
DNA: TGTGCCAGCAGTGAAGGTCATAGGGGCGGCTCCTACGAGCAGTACTTC

D: .
V: TRBV7-6
size: .
J: TRBJ2-7
CDR3: CASSLGDNYEQYF
DNA: TGTGCCAGCAGCTTAGGGGACAACTACGAGCAGTACTTC